This entry is about one T cell receptor beta chain. The V gene's germline CDR1 is MDHEN and CDR2 SYDVKM. The length of the CDR3 is 14 residues. V was trimmed by 6 bases and J by 1 base, leaving 9 bases between them. The data were taken from a study of blood T cell repertoires in COVID-19. At the level of the study: Collection of acute and convalescent COVID-19 samples took place in the United States, Italy and Spain.

Authors' data handling: It was from reference gene primer amplification that nucleated cell counts were estimated. The assay was immunoSEQ multiplex PCR, and TCRdb's table has in-frame clones only and misses some. Clonal size and the V and J genes are those of that table, whereas D and trimming came from the DNA. The sample records approximately 280,000 clones, more than 85% being singletons. The sequenced sample consisted of peripheral blood. This chain links TRBV28 with TRBJ2-2; possible D gene TRBD1, 6 bases. The sequence derives from a man aged 35 to 55 with acute or convalescent COVID-19. CDR3 nucleotide sequence: TGTGCCAGCAGGAAACAGGGGAACACCGGGGAGCTGTTTTTT. This gives the protein CASRKQGNTGELFF. Full variable domain (remainder filled in from reference TRBV28 and TRBJ2-2): DVKVTQSSRYLVKRTGEKVFLECVQDMDHENMFWYRQDPGLGLRLIYFSYDVKMKEKGDIPEGYSVSREKKERFSLILESASTNQTSMYLCASRKQGNTGELFFGEGSRLTVL.